This TCR beta chain was sequenced in a study of T cell changes during pregnancy in multiple sclerosis. The germline V gene encodes CDR1 MNHEY and CDR2 SMNVEV (reference sequence). The V and J ends lost 4 bases and 3 bases respectively, with 9 bases between them. CDR3 length: 13 residues. Only in-frame clones appear in the TCRdb table, and some are missing; sequencing was by immunoSEQ multiplex PCR. The table includes some 54,000 clones, 85% to 95% detected once. The chain employs TRBV27 and TRBJ1-2; the D is unclear. The material was CD8+ T cells from peripheral blood mononuclear cells, obtained in the third trimester of pregnancy. This receptor was obtained from a female donor with multiple sclerosis, enrolled in a pregnancy study. CDR3: CASSSQRYYGYTF. The CDR3 bases are TGTGCCAGCAGTTCCCAGAGGTACTATGGCTACACCTTC.